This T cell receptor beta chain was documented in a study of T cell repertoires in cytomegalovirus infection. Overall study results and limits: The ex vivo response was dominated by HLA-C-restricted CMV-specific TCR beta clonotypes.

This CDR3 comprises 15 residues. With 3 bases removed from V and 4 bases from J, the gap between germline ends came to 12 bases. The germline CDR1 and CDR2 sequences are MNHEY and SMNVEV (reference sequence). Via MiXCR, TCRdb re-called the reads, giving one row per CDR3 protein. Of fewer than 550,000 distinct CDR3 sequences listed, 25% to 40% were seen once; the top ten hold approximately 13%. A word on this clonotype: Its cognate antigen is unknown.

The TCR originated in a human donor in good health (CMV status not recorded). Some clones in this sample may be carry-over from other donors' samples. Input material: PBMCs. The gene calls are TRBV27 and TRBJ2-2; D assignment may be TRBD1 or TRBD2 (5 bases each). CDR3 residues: CASSFAGRATGELFF. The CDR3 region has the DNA TGTGCCAGCAGTTTCGCAGGGAGAGCCACCGGGGAGCTGTTTTTT.